The 28 T cell receptor beta chains below all came from one sample that was sequenced in a study of blood T cell repertoires in COVID-19. Profiling relied on immunoSEQ multiplex PCR, and the TCRdb table lists in-frame clones only, not all of them. The table includes 150,000 to 180,000 clones, 80% detected once. Sequenced: peripheral blood. The receptors stem from a man aged 55 to 70 with acute or convalescent COVID-19.

The chain combines TRBV5-1 with TRBJ1-3; maybe TRBD1 (5 bases). The CDR3 runs to 13 residues. Germline assignment: CDR1 SGHRS and CDR2 YFSETQ. V was pared by 5 bases and J by 4 bases, with 10 bases between. CDR3 sequence: CASRGPVGNTIYF. CDR3 sequence (DNA): TGCGCCAGCAGGGGGCCAGTCGGAAACACCATATATTTT.

The chain employs TRBV5-4 and TRBJ2-5, with 9 nucleotides matching TRBD2. From germline, CDR1 is SGHNT and CDR2 YYREEE (reference sequence). The J segment lost 2 bases and the V segment lost 5 bases, leaving 10 bases of the junction unmatched. The CDR3 consists of 16 residues. CDR3 in amino acids: CASRPGTSRGQETQYF. The CDR3, as DNA: TGTGCCAGCAGACCTGGGACTAGCCGGGGGCAAGAGACCCAGTACTTC.

The CDR3 sequence: CASSYSGQGAEQYF. The CDR3, as DNA: TGTGCCAGCAGTTACTCCGGACAGGGAGCCGAGCAGTACTTC. This rearrangement joins TRBV6-6 to TRBJ2-7; 8 nucleotides agree with TRBD1. This CDR3 spans 14 amino acids. In germline, CDR1 is MNHNY, CDR2 SVGAGI (reference sequence). J lost 6 bases, V lost 0 bases, and 4 bases had no gene match.

The chain uses TRBV2 and TRBJ1-4; the D gene is possibly TRBD1 (6 bases). The length of the CDR3 is 15 residues. Germline CDR1 reads SNHLY; CDR2 reads FYNNEI. Trimming removed 4 bases from V and 4 bases from J, with 13 bases in between. The CDR3 DNA follows: TGTGCCAGCAGTGGGGGGGGCCCCGATAATGAAAAACTGTTTTTT. Its protein is CASSGGGPDNEKLFF.

The chain couples TRBV5-1 to TRBJ1-2; D is unclear. Germline assignment: CDR1 SGHRS and CDR2 YFSETQ. The CDR3 has 13 residues. V gave up 0 bases and J gave up 2 bases, with 5 bases separating them. The CDR3 here is CASSLEQNYGYTF. CDR3 coding DNA: TGCGCCAGCAGCTTGGAACAGAACTATGGCTACACCTTC.

Remarks on this clone: This sample also contains other DNA sequences that code for the same CDR3. The CDR3 nucleotides read TGTGCCAGCACCCCGCGGAGCTCTGGAAACACCATATATTTT. Protein sequence: CASTPRSSGNTIYF. V gene TRBV9 combines with J gene TRBJ1-3; D not certain. The germline gives CDR1 SGDLS, CDR2 YYNGEE. There are 14 residues in the CDR3. Trimming shortened V by 6 bases and J by 0 bases, and 10 bases separated the two germline ends.

The chain employs TRBV4-1 and TRBJ2-3; D gene ambiguous. Between the trimmed V and J ends, which lost 3 bases and 3 bases, there was a span of 7 bases. Germline assignment: CDR1 MGHRA and CDR2 YSYEKL. The CDR3 covers 13 residues. DNA for the CDR3: TGCGCCAGCAGCCACTCCGGGACAGATACGCAGTATTTT. Residues: CASSHSGTDTQYF.

The V call is TRBV27, the J call TRBJ1-6; D call uncertain. V dropped 6 bases and J dropped 9 bases, with 18 bases sitting between them. The CDR3 is 15 amino acids. Germline V gives CDR1 MNHEY, CDR2 SMNVEV (reference sequence). The CDR3 DNA is TGTGCCAGCAGCCCGGACCGCGGACTATTTTCACCCCTCCACTTT. Translation gives CASSPDRGLFSPLHF.

V is TRBV7-2 and J is TRBJ1-4; 7 bases line up with TRBD1. With V trimmed by 5 bases and J by 11 bases, 5 bases remained unmatched. Germline V CDR1 and CDR2: SGHTA, FQGNSA. The CDR3 has 12 residues. This chain's CDR3 is CASSRQGPKLFF. The CDR3 DNA sequence: TGTGCCAGCAGCAGACAGGGCCCTAAACTGTTTTTT.

CDR3 loop: CASSSTGGNTEAFF. DNA for the CDR3: TGTGCCAGCTCATCGACAGGGGGTAACACTGAAGCTTTCTTT. The genes are TRBV18 and TRBJ1-1, with TRBD1 matching 9 bases. V trimming: 5 bases; J trimming: 2 bases; junction bases outside the gene matches: 3. Germline CDR1 reads KGHSH; CDR2 reads LQKENI. The CDR3 sequence is 14 residues long.

V and J are TRBV28 and TRBJ2-1, with D possibly matching TRBD1 (6 bases). The ends were cut back, 3 bases at V and 12 bases at J, with 21 bases in the middle. Germline V gives CDR1 MDHEN, CDR2 SYDVKM. The CDR3 loop spans 15 amino acids. Written as DNA, the CDR3 is TGTGCCAGCAGTTTGCCACAGGGCGCCCACGTAGGGCAGTTCTTC. Translation gives CASSLPQGAHVGQFF.

This sequence joins TRBV7-9 and TRBJ1-1; D gene ambiguous. V was trimmed by 2 bases and J by 6 bases, leaving 13 bases between them. Per germline, CDR1 SEHNR and CDR2 FQNEAQ (reference sequence). The CDR3 consists of 14 residues. This chain's CDR3 is CASSLYQSQPEAFF. The CDR3 DNA sequence: TGTGCCAGCAGCTTATATCAGTCACAGCCTGAAGCTTTCTTT.

The chain uses TRBV5-1 and TRBJ2-2; 7 bases align to TRBD2. Germline V lookup: CDR1 SGHRS, CDR2 YFSETQ. V was pared by 5 bases and J by 7 bases, with 5 bases of the junction left unmatched. This CDR3 contains 13 residues. This chain's CDR3 is CASSFREGGELFF. CDR3 nucleotides: TGCGCCAGCAGTTTCAGGGAGGGCGGGGAGCTGTTTTTT.

This clone is a singleton in its sample. The genes are TRBV18 and TRBJ2-7; TRBD1 is a possible D gene (7 bases). The CDR3 extends over 15 amino acids. Germline-derived CDR1 and CDR2 are KGHSH and LQKENI. V was trimmed by 3 bases and J by 7 bases, leaving 19 bases between them. The CDR3 DNA sequence: TGTGCCAGCTCACCCGGAGGGGGCGGGACTCGGGAGCAGTACTTC. Protein product: CASSPGGGGTREQYF.

V is TRBV29-1 and J is TRBJ1-4, with TRBD1 matching over 10 bases. V dropped 5 bases and J dropped 5; count of bases not matched to a gene: 5. There are 14 residues in the CDR3. The germline CDR1 and CDR2 sequences are SQVTM and ANQGSEA. CDR3 region: CSVRDRGRNEKLFF. The CDR3 DNA reads as TGCAGCGTTAGGGACAGGGGTCGGAATGAAAAACTGTTTTTT.

The chain links TRBV30 to TRBJ2-2; 9 bases are a match to TRBD1. The CDR3 length is 14 residues. The germline gives CDR1 GTSNPN, CDR2 SVGIG (reference sequence). V was pared by 2 bases and J by 4 bases, with 2 bases of the junction left unmatched. The CDR3 nucleotides read TGTGCCTGGAGTCAACAGGGGGCCACCGGGGAGCTGTTTTTT. Its translation is CAWSQQGATGELFF.

This chain connects TRBV5-6 to TRBJ2-7; D gene unclear. This CDR3 has 12 amino acids. CDR1 and CDR2 from the germline V gene are SGHDT and YYEEEE. The V end was cut by 4 bases, the J end by 3 bases, with 8 bases between. The CDR3 region is CASSKTGYEQYF. CDR3 nucleotides: TGTGCCAGCAGCAAGACTGGCTACGAGCAGTACTTC. The full variable domain, in which reference TRBV5-6 and TRBJ2-7 provide the parts outside the CDR3, is DAGVTQSPTHLIKTRGQQVTLRCSPKSGHDTVSWYQQALGQGPQFIFQYYEEEERQRGNFPDRFSGHQFPNYSSELNVNALLLGDSALYLCASSKTGYEQYFGPGTRLTVT.

The J gene is TRBJ1-2, the V gene TRBV19; TRBD1 aligns across 8 bases. The V segment lost 4 bases and the J segment 4 bases; nucleotides outside the gene matches: 14. Germline loops: CDR1 LNHDA, CDR2 SQIVND (reference sequence). The CDR3 is 17 amino acids. The CDR3 DNA reads as TGTGCCAGTAGTAGGCCCCGGGCAGGGGGCTGGGGCTATGGCTACACCTTC. Its translation: CASSRPRAGGWGYGYTF.

V gene TRBV27 combines with J gene TRBJ2-2; D perhaps matches TRBD2 (5 bases). Germline lookup yields CDR1 MNHEY and CDR2 SMNVEV (reference sequence). This CDR3 has 16 residues. The V gene lost 2 bases and the J gene lost 1 base, with 11 bases spanning the gap. CDR3 protein: CASSLGEGRNTGELFF. As DNA, the CDR3 is TGTGCCAGCAGTTTAGGAGAGGGAAGGAACACCGGGGAGCTGTTTTTT.

V and J are TRBV3-1 (or the pseudogene TRBV3-2) and TRBJ2-3, with TRBD2 as a possible D gene (5 bases). Germline V gene data show CDR1 as LGHDT and CDR2 as YNNKEL (reference sequence). V was shortened by 3 bases and J by 0 bases, with 10 bases between the two germline ends. CDR3 size: 15 residues. CDR3 sequence reads: CASSQGDSSTDTQYF. The DNA of the CDR3 is TGTGCCAGCAGCCAGGGAGATTCTAGCACAGATACGCAGTATTTT.

This chain joins TRBV19 and TRBJ2-1; D is uncertain. The CDR3 has 12 residues. Germline CDR1 reads LNHDA; CDR2 reads SQIVND (reference sequence). V lost 4 bases and J lost 3, with 4 bases in between. CDR3 sequence: CASSTYYNEQFF. The CDR3 DNA reads as TGTGCCAGTAGTACTTACTACAATGAGCAGTTCTTC.

The chain's CDR3 is CSASRGTSGSNEQFF. The CDR3 nucleotides are TGCAGTGCTAGTAGGGGGACTAGCGGGAGCAATGAGCAGTTCTTC. The chain employs TRBV20-1 and TRBJ2-1; the match to TRBD2 covers 14 bases. Unmatched junction bases numbered 4, after V lost 3 bases and J lost 6 bases. CDR1 and CDR2 (germline): DFQATT, SNEGSKA (reference sequence). This CDR3 contains 15 residues.

V and J are TRBV5-1 and TRBJ1-3; possible D gene TRBD1, 6 bases. Trimming cost V 0 bases and J 8 bases, with 9 bases left between them. This CDR3 comprises 13 residues. Germline values: CDR1 SGHRS, CDR2 YFSETQ. The DNA for the CDR3 is TGCGCCAGCAGCTTGGCAGGGGCGGACACCATATATTTT. Encoded protein: CASSLAGADTIYF.

The chain couples TRBV5-1 to TRBJ1-2, with 7 bases that match TRBD1. V lost 7 bases and J lost 8; bases outside the gene matches: 17. Germline CDR1 and CDR2: SGHRS and YFSETQ. This CDR3 region has 15 residues. CDR3 loop: CASATPIGGSEGYTF. CDR3 sequence (DNA): TGCGCCAGCGCCACGCCGATAGGGGGCAGTGAAGGCTACACCTTC.

This clone was seen once. The chain is built from TRBV4-1 and TRBJ1-4; D possibly corresponds to TRBD1 (6 bases). The CDR3 length is 16 residues. Per germline, CDR1 MGHRA and CDR2 YSYEKL. The V end lost 0 bases, the J end lost 4 bases, and 12 bases lay between the germline ends. The CDR3 nucleotides read TGCGCCAGCAGCCAAGAGCGACAGGCCTTTAATGAAAAACTGTTTTTT. Amino acids: CASSQERQAFNEKLFF.

This chain connects TRBV6-5 to TRBJ1-2; 11 nucleotides line up with TRBD1. Germline V gene data show CDR1 as MNHEY and CDR2 as SVGAGI. The CDR3 is made up of 14 amino acids. Trimming removed 4 bases from V and 7 bases from J; junction bases left unmatched: 5. CDR3: CASSSRTGGSGYTF. As DNA, the CDR3 is TGTGCCAGCAGTTCCCGGACAGGGGGCAGTGGCTACACCTTC.

Here the CDR3 reads CASSQERSTNTEAFF. Here the CDR3 DNA reads TGCGCCAGCAGCCAAGAGCGTAGTACGAACACTGAAGCTTTCTTT. The chain carries TRBV4-3 and TRBJ1-1; D is ambiguous. V was clipped by 0 bases and J by 1 base, with 9 bases between them. Germline loops: CDR1 LGHNA, CDR2 YSLEER. The CDR3 totals 15 residues.

CDR3 DNA: TGTGCCAGCAGCGTAAGGGACAGGGAGCCCTACGAGCAGTACTTC. Translated: CASSVRDREPYEQYF. The gene calls are TRBV9 and TRBJ2-7; TRBD1 matches 9 bases. The CDR3 is made up of 15 amino acids. The V and J ends lost 1 base and 2 bases, in that order; junction bases with no gene match: 4. Germline V gene lookup returns CDR1 SGDLS and CDR2 YYNGEE.